The rows below give T cell receptor beta chains drawn from one sample of a study of OX40 agonist ivuxolimab in advanced cancers. The protocol was immunoSEQ multiplex PCR, while the TCRdb copy is restricted to in-frame clones and leaves out a portion. Of about 30,000 clones listed, under 95% are singletons. Source: CD4+ or CD8+ T cells sorted from blood, taken in a trial of the OX40 agonist ivuxolimab. All receptors derive from an adult with an advanced solid tumor such as melanoma, head and neck, liver or kidney cancer. Both conserved end residues are part of each CDR3. Each record gives: J gene, D gene, clone size, V gene, CDR3 protein, CDR3 DNA. The D gene is left open where the match is weak. Not every row has a clone size; where given, it reads once, few, many or a size class.

>TRBJ1-2|NA|NA|TRBV16
CASSQSPQGGYTF
TGTGCCAGCAGCCAATCACCACAGGGAGGCTACACCTTC
>TRBJ1-3|NA|NA|TRBV7-9
CASSPETSGNTIYF
TGTGCCAGCAGCCCCGAGACCTCTGGAAACACCATATATTTT
>TRBJ1-2|NA|NA|TRBV28
CASSFRGASYGYTF
TGTGCCAGCAGTTTTCGAGGAGCTTCCTATGGCTACACCTTC
>TRBJ2-7|TRBD2|NA|TRBV27
CASSLSGASGMGLGQYF
TGTGCCAGCAGTTTATCAGGGGCTAGCGGGATGGGTCTGGGGCAGTACTTC
>TRBJ2-7|TRBD2|NA|TRBV27
CASSFSLGTSGFYEQYF
TGTGCCAGCAGTTTCAGCCTAGGGACTAGCGGTTTCTACGAGCAGTACTTC
>TRBJ2-1|TRBD2|NA|TRBV30
CAWKVAGGWGQFF
TGTGCCTGGAAGGTAGCGGGAGGATGGGGGCAGTTCTTC
>TRBJ2-5|NA|NA|TRBV19
CASSPEALETQYF
TGTGCCAGTAGCCCCGAAGCATTGGAGACCCAGTACTTC
>TRBJ2-7|TRBD1|NA|TRBV18
CASSYRGQEYEQYF
TGTGCCAGCTCATACCGGGGACAGGAGTACGAGCAGTACTTC
>TRBJ2-1|NA|large|TRBV27
CASSKIQSSYNEQFF
TGTGCCAGCAGTAAAATCCAGAGCTCCTACAATGAGCAGTTCTTC
>TRBJ1-1|NA|NA|TRBV28
CASIKVRGLNTEAFF
TGTGCCAGCATCAAAGTACGGGGGTTGAACACTGAAGCTTTCTTT
>TRBJ1-4|NA|NA|TRBV7-6
CASSPLEGGGEKLFF
TGTGCCAGCAGCCCTCTCGAGGGAGGGGGGGAAAAACTGTTTTTT
>TRBJ2-1|TRBD2|once|TRBV2
CASSPRDYPVAEQFF
TGTGCCAGCAGTCCTCGGGACTATCCGGTGGCTGAGCAGTTCTTC
>TRBJ2-1|NA|NA|TRBV19
CASSIGGNPYNEQFF
TGTGCCAGTAGTATTGGAGGGAACCCCTACAATGAGCAGTTCTTC
>TRBJ1-1|NA|NA|TRBV27
CASRVGTEAFF
TGTGCCAGCAGGGTGGGCACTGAAGCTTTCTTT
>TRBJ2-1|NA|NA|TRBV29-1
CSVSGTSHSEQFF
TGCAGCGTTTCTGGTACTAGCCACAGTGAGCAGTTCTTC
>TRBJ2-2|NA|few|TRBV19
CASSIGAGTGELFF
TGTGCCAGTAGTATTGGGGCGGGGACCGGGGAGCTGTTTTTT
>TRBJ2-7|NA|NA|TRBV6-5
CASSYGPGPSYEQYF
TGTGCCAGCAGTTACGGGCCGGGACCCTCCTACGAGCAGTACTTC
>TRBJ2-2|TRBD2|once|TRBV9
CASSVEVGSSGGPGELFF
TGTGCCAGCAGCGTAGAAGTCGGATCTAGCGGGGGCCCCGGGGAGCTGTTTTTT
>TRBJ2-2|TRBD1|NA|TRBV7-9
CASLGTGVPGELFF
TGTGCCAGCCTAGGGACAGGGGTACCCGGGGAGCTGTTTTTT
>TRBJ2-1|NA|NA|TRBV27
CASSADTYNEQFF
TGTGCCAGCAGTGCCGACACATACAATGAGCAGTTCTTC
>TRBJ2-3|NA|NA|TRBV5-6
CASSLGVRGEWGTDTQYF
TGTGCCAGCAGCTTGGGGGTCAGGGGGGAATGGGGCACAGATACGCAGTATTTT
>TRBJ1-1|NA|NA|TRBV18
CASSSDPLPNTEAFF
TGTGCCAGCTCATCCGATCCTCTCCCGAACACTGAAGCTTTCTTT
>TRBJ2-5|NA|once|TRBV27
CASRSQQTQYF
TGTGCCAGCAGATCCCAACAGACCCAGTACTTC
>TRBJ1-2|NA|NA|TRBV19
CASSGQGRWYGYTF
TGTGCCAGTAGTGGCCAGGGGAGGTGGTATGGCTACACCTTC
>TRBJ2-7|TRBD2|NA|TRBV4-3
CASSQEPSGSSYEQYF
TGCGCCAGCAGCCAAGAACCTAGCGGGAGCTCCTACGAGCAGTACTTC
>TRBJ1-6|TRBD1|NA|TRBV27
CASSYTGANSPLHF
TGTGCCAGCAGTTACACAGGGGCGAATTCACCCCTCCACTTT